The 6 T cell receptor beta chains below all came from one sample that was sequenced in a study of cytotoxic CD8 clonotypes in ibrutinib-treated CLL. The protocol was immunoSEQ multiplex PCR, while the TCRdb copy is restricted to in-frame clones and leaves out a portion. The table lists about 160,000 clones, about 88% of them singletons, with 3% in the top ten. The sample in question was PBMCs, obtained at disease progression, from a patient treated with ibrutinib. The source is a human donor with chronic lymphocytic leukemia.

This clone was found once. This rearrangement joins TRBV19 to TRBJ1-1; 9 positions agree with TRBD1. The V gene's germline CDR1 is LNHDA and CDR2 SQIVND (reference sequence). This CDR3 is 22 amino acids long. Trimming removed 3 bases from V and 0 bases from J; junction bases left unmatched: 23. CDR3 residues: CASSIRPGTGNLTYLMNTEAFF. DNA for the CDR3: TGTGCCAGTAGTATTAGGCCCGGGACAGGGAACTTAACCTATCTAATGAACACTGAAGCTTTCTTT.

The V call is TRBV28, the J call TRBJ2-7; 9 positions agree with TRBD1. The germline V gene has CDR1 MDHEN and CDR2 SYDVKM. The length of the CDR3 is 15 residues. V trimming: 3 bases; J trimming: 4 bases; junction bases outside the gene matches: 7. This CDR3 reads CASSFMTGGRYEQYF. The CDR3 DNA is TGTGCCAGCAGTTTTATGACAGGGGGTAGGTACGAGCAGTACTTC.

The CDR3: CASSFGTSSHEQYF. The DNA of the CDR3 is TGCGCCAGCAGCTTTGGGACTAGCTCTCACGAGCAGTACTTC. V usage is TRBV5-1 and J usage is TRBJ2-7; 9 bases are a match to TRBD2. V shed 2 bases and J 5 bases; nucleotides not matched to a gene: 5. The germline V gene encodes CDR1 SGHRS and CDR2 YFSETQ. The CDR3 runs 14 residues.

The V gene is TRBV6-1, the J gene TRBJ2-1, with 7 bases matching TRBD2. CDR3 size: 14 residues. Trimming took 7 bases from V and 3 from J; bases not matched to a gene: 6. CDR1 MNHNS and CDR2 SASEGT come from the germline V gene. Written as DNA, the CDR3 is TGTGCCAGCAAGGTCCCTAGCGGCTACAATGAGCAGTTCTTC. Amino acids: CASKVPSGYNEQFF.

The rearrangement links TRBV7-2 to TRBJ2-3; a weak D match, TRBD2 (6 bases). This CDR3 has 17 amino acids. V was trimmed by 2 bases and J by 2 bases, leaving 17 bases between them. Germline CDR1 is SGHTA and CDR2 is FQGNSA. CDR3 coding DNA: TGTGCCAGCAGCTTACGTCCCTCGCGGGATCCCACAGATACGCAGTATTTT. Amino acid sequence: CASSLRPSRDPTDTQYF.

The chain employs TRBV27 and TRBJ2-1, with TRBD2 matching over 12 bases. Germline values: CDR1 MNHEY, CDR2 SMNVEV (reference sequence). Unmatched junction bases numbered 3, after V lost 5 bases and J lost 1 base. The CDR3 length is 16 residues. CDR3 sequence reads: CASSITSGRSYNEQFF. CDR3 sequence (DNA): TGTGCCAGCAGTATAACTAGCGGGAGGTCCTACAATGAGCAGTTCTTC.